This T cell receptor (beta chain) was documented in a study of CD8+CD57+ T cells in acquired aplastic anemia. Across the study: Average DNA yield from sorted CD4+ and CD8+ cells was around 3.2 ug.

Genomic DNA provided the template from which TCR beta VDJ and CDR3 profiles were obtained. TCRdb used MiXCR to reprocess the reads, holding one entry per CDR3 protein. This sample carries approximately 150,000 distinct CDR3 sequences, around 43% of them seen once, and the ten largest clones take around 3.2%. Study-level points and caveats: The number of CD8+ CDR3 sequences shared by patients and controls was about 30.

The CDR3 sequence is 13 residues long. The germline V gene has CDR1 SGHDN and CDR2 FVKESK. The germline V and J ends were trimmed by 8 bases and 3 bases, with 13 bases remaining between them. This clonotype showed up just a few times. The target antigen is unknown. Sequencing involved patients with CD8+CD57+ cell expansion previously shown by flow cytometry. Patients had undergone no therapy by the time their blood was sampled. The chain recombines TRBV14 with TRBJ1-2, with no clear D. The source is a human donor with aplastic anemia. The specimen was sorted CD4+, CD8+, or CD8+CD57+ T cells (not recorded which) from PBMCs. In DNA form, the CDR3 reads TGTGCCAGCTCTCCAGTCGGAGACTATGGCTACACCTTC. This sequence encodes CASSPVGDYGYTF.